This T cell receptor beta chain appears in the sequencing data of a study of PD-1 blockade in mismatch repair-deficient tumors. On the study more broadly: Patients had approximately 13 mismatch repair-deficient cancer types and were previously treated and progressing.

Mismatch repair deficiency was confirmed in all patients, by PCR or immunohistochemistry. Only a few counts were recorded for this clone. TCRdb keeps only in-frame clones here, not all; method: immunoSEQ multiplex PCR. The sample carries approximately 37,000 clones, roughly 85% recorded once. This specimen consisted of peripheral blood, obtained roughly 75 weeks after starting pembrolizumab. The TCR was taken from an adult with mismatch repair-deficient cancer.

The CDR3 here is CASSKREGEQFF. The CDR3 DNA follows: TGTGCCAGCAGTAAAAGGGAGGGTGAGCAGTTCTTC. The chain uses TRBV14 and TRBJ2-1; 7 bases are a match to TRBD2. Unmatched junction bases numbered 5, after V lost 6 bases and J lost 9 bases. Germline V gene lookup returns CDR1 SGHDN and CDR2 FVKESK. There are 12 residues in the CDR3.